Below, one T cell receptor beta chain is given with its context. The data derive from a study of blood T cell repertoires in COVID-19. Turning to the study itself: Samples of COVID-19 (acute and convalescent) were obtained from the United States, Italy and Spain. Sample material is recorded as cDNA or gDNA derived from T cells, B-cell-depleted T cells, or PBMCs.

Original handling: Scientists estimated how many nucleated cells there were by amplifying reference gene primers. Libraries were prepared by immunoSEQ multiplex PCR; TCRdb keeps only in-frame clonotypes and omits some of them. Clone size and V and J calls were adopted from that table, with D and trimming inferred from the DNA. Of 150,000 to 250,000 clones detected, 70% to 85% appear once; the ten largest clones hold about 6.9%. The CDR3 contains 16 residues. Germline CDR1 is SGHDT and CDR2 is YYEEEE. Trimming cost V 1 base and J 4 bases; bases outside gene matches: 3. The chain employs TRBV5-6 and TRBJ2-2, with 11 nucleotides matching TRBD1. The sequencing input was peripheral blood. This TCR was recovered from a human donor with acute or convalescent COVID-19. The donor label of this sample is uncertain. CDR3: CASSLRTGGRTGELFF. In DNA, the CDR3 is TGTGCCAGCAGCTTGAGGACAGGGGGCCGCACCGGGGAGCTGTTTTTT.